This TCR beta chain derives from a study of blood T cell repertoires in COVID-19. The length of the CDR3 is 15 residues. Germline V CDR1 and CDR2: SQVTM, ANQGSEA. V lost 7 bases to trimming and J lost 6 bases; unmatched junction nucleotides: 12. Assay used: immunoSEQ multiplex PCR; TCRdb lists only in-frame clones, some missing. The table lists around 280,000 clones, about 90% of them singletons, with roughly 2.4% in the top ten. This clone came up a few times. The chain is built from TRBV29-1 and TRBJ2-1; 10 nucleotides agree with TRBD2. Source material: peripheral blood. The receptor was derived from a woman between 45 and 65 years old who had recovered from COVID-19. The CDR3 nucleotides are TGCAGCGCCGCCGGCCTAGCGGGGGCAATCAATGAGCAGTTCTTC. Its protein product is CSAAGLAGAINEQFF.